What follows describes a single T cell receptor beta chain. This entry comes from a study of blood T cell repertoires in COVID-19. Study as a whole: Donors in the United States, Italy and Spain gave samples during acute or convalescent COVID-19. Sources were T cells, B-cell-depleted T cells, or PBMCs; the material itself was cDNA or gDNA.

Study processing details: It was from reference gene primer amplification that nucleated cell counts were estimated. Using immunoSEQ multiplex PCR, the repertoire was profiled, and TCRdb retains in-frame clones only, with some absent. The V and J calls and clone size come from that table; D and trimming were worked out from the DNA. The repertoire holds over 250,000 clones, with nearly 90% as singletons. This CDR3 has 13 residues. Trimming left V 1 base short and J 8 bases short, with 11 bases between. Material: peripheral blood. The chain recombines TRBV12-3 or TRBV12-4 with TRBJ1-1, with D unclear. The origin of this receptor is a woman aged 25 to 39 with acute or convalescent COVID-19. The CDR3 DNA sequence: TGTGCCAGCAGTTTAGGGGCTGCCGGCGAAGCTTTCTTT. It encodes CASSLGAAGEAFF.